The 25 T cell receptor beta chains below come from one sample, sequenced in a study of T cell responses to AZD1222 COVID-19 vaccine. Clones were sequenced by immunoSEQ multiplex PCR, and TCRdb holds only the in-frame ones, with some missing. The sample yields some 91,000 clones, approximately 94% seen once. Sequenced material: peripheral blood, taken on day 0 of AZD1222 vaccination. These TCRs come from an adult in good health.

This clone was observed a single time. This chain links TRBV28 with TRBJ2-2; no definite D call. The CDR3 contains 13 residues. CDR1 is MDHEN, CDR2 SYDVKM, per germline. The CDR3: CGTSNANTGELFF. The CDR3 DNA is TGTGGGACGTCCAACGCGAACACCGGGGAGCTGTTTTTT.

This rearrangement joins TRBV30 to TRBJ1-4; tentative D call: TRBD1 (5 bases). Trimming shortened V by 2 bases and J by 9 bases, and 16 bases separated the two germline ends. There are 14 residues in the CDR3. From germline, CDR1 is GTSNPN and CDR2 SVGIG (reference sequence). The CDR3 loop is CAWSPLLRDQKLFF. Here the CDR3 DNA reads TGTGCCTGGAGTCCCCTCCTTAGGGACCAAAAACTGTTTTTT.

The chain employs TRBV18 and TRBJ1-1, with TRBD1 matching over 8 bases. The CDR3 loop spans 15 amino acids. V lost 2 bases, J lost 2 bases, and 4 bases stayed unmatched. CDR1 is KGHSH and CDR2 is LQKENI in the germline V gene. Written as DNA, the CDR3 is TGTGCCAGCTCACCATCCAGGGGGCTAAACACTGAAGCTTTCTTT. Its protein product is CASSPSRGLNTEAFF.

The rearrangement uses TRBV15 and TRBJ1-5, with D maybe TRBD1 (6 bases). Germline lookup yields CDR1 LNHNV and CDR2 YYDKDF (reference sequence). Trimming shortened V by 1 base and J by 11 bases, and 18 bases separated the two germline ends. CDR3 length: 15 residues. As DNA, the CDR3 is TGTGCCACCAGCAGAGCCGGACAGCCCCATCTGACCCAGCATTTT. Its translation: CATSRAGQPHLTQHF.

The chain carries TRBV29-1 and TRBJ2-7; 9 nucleotides match TRBD1. From germline, CDR1 is SQVTM and CDR2 ANQGSEA. V trimming: 3 bases; J trimming: 2 bases; junction bases outside the gene matches: 5. The CDR3 contains 14 residues. This chain's CDR3 is CSVDSGTGTYEQYF. CDR3 coding DNA: TGCAGCGTTGATTCCGGGACAGGGACCTACGAGCAGTACTTC.

The chain combines TRBV4-1 with TRBJ2-5; a weak D match, TRBD1 (6 bases). Germline-derived CDR1 and CDR2 are MGHRA and YSYEKL. V lost 0 bases and J 2 bases, leaving 22 bases between the germline ends. This CDR3 is 19 amino acids long. The CDR3 nucleotides read TGCGCCAGCAGCCAAGATAGCACCTCGCGGGCAGGGGCACAAGAGACCCAGTACTTC. Residues: CASSQDSTSRAGAQETQYF.

V is TRBV2 and J is TRBJ2-5; 7 positions match TRBD1. CDR1 and CDR2 from the germline V gene are SNHLY and FYNNEI. Trimming cost V 8 bases and J 0 bases; bases outside gene matches: 12. The CDR3 contains 16 residues. For the CDR3, the DNA is TGTGCCAGCGTCGGACAGGAACCCGGGTACCAAGAGACCCAGTACTTC. This codes for CASVGQEPGYQETQYF.

The rearrangement links TRBV4-1 to TRBJ1-2, with D hard to call. The length of the CDR3 is 14 residues. V gave up 2 bases and J gave up 0 bases, with 7 bases separating them. Germline assignment: CDR1 MGHRA and CDR2 YSYEKL. Here the CDR3 DNA reads TGCGCCAGCAGCCAAACGGATACTAACTATGGCTACACCTTC. Amino acids: CASSQTDTNYGYTF.

This chain uses TRBV6-5 with TRBJ2-7, with unresolved D. Per germline, CDR1 MNHEY and CDR2 SVGAGI. V gave up 0 bases and J gave up 4 bases, with 10 bases separating them. The CDR3 runs to 14 residues. The CDR3 nucleotides are TGTGCCAGCAGTTACTCGGCCTTTCCATACGAGCAGTACTTC. Translated: CASSYSAFPYEQYF.

V gene TRBV19 combines with J gene TRBJ1-5; 11 bases match TRBD1. This CDR3 comprises 15 residues. With V trimmed by 6 bases and J by 6 bases, 7 bases remained unmatched. Germline V gene data show CDR1 as LNHDA and CDR2 as SQIVND (reference sequence). The CDR3 sequence is CASSLLGQGGQPQHF. The CDR3 DNA follows: TGTGCCAGTAGCCTGCTGGGACAGGGGGGTCAGCCCCAGCATTTT.

The chain has TRBV28 and TRBJ1-2, with TRBD1 identical over 10 bases. Trimming cost V 6 bases and J 5 bases; bases outside gene matches: 9. The CDR3 has 15 residues. Germline V gives CDR1 MDHEN, CDR2 SYDVKM. CDR3: CASRVTGGAMYGYTF. CDR3 in DNA: TGTGCCAGCAGGGTGACAGGGGGCGCAATGTATGGCTACACCTTC.

This clone came up once. V usage is TRBV5-1 and J usage is TRBJ1-3, with D unclear. V shed 3 bases and J shed 0 bases, with 10 bases lying between them. The length of the CDR3 is 15 residues. Per germline, CDR1 SGHRS and CDR2 YFSETQ. The chain's CDR3 is CASSSDGNSGNTIYF. Here the CDR3 DNA reads TGCGCCAGCAGCTCGGACGGAAACTCTGGAAACACCATATATTTT.

The rearrangement links TRBV2 to TRBJ1-3; 11 nucleotides agree with TRBD1. The ends lost 5 bases at V and 4 bases at J; junction bases unmatched: 4. Germline CDR1 is SNHLY and CDR2 is FYNNEI. This CDR3 region has 15 residues. The CDR3 spells CASSWDRGSGNTIYF. CDR3 coding DNA: TGTGCCAGCAGTTGGGACAGGGGGTCCGGAAACACCATATATTTT.

The chain links TRBV6-2 or TRBV6-3 to TRBJ1-1; TRBD1 might be the D (6 bases). Germline V gene lookup returns CDR1 MNHEY and CDR2 SVGEGT. Between the trimmed V and J ends, which lost 6 bases and 4 bases, there was a span of 24 bases. The CDR3 is 17 amino acids. CDR3 bases: TGTGCCAGCAGCCCGGTCCTCAGGGGTAGCCGACTCACTGAAGCTTTCTTT. Translated: CASSPVLRGSRLTEAFF.

This clone appeared a few times. This chain uses TRBV19 with TRBJ1-2; 7 nucleotides align to TRBD1. The V and J ends lost 5 bases and 4 bases, in that order; junction bases with no gene match: 4. The CDR3 has 13 residues. Germline lookup yields CDR1 LNHDA and CDR2 SQIVND (reference sequence). CDR3 sequence reads: CASSHTGVYGYTF. The CDR3 DNA reads TGTGCCAGTAGTCACACAGGGGTCTATGGCTACACCTTC.

V usage is TRBV7-8 and J usage is TRBJ1-3, with 7 bases identical to TRBD1. Germline V gene sequence: CDR1 SGHVS, CDR2 FQNEAQ. V gave up 7 bases and J gave up 2 bases; unmatched junction bases: 5. CDR3 length: 14 residues. CDR3 nucleotides: TGTGCCAGCACCACCGGGACAGCTGGAAACACCATATATTTT. This gives the protein CASTTGTAGNTIYF. The variable domain in full, completed from reference TRBV7-8 and TRBJ1-3, reads GAGVSQSPRYKVAKRGQDVALRCDPISGHVSLFWYQQALGQGPEFLTYFQNEAQLDKSGLPSDRFFAERPEGSVSTLKIQRTQQEDSAVYLCASTTGTAGNTIYFGEGSWLTVV.

The rearrangement joins TRBV4-1 to TRBJ2-3; 10 bases map to TRBD2. The CDR3 spans 15 residues. V was clipped by 4 bases and J by 3 bases; unmatched bases: 4. The V gene's germline CDR1 is MGHRA and CDR2 YSYEKL. In DNA form, the CDR3 reads TGCGCCAGCAGCCCCAGCGGGGGGGCGACAGATACGCAGTATTTT. Translation: CASSPSGGATDTQYF.

V is TRBV9 and J is TRBJ2-7; no clear D gene. Germline CDR1 is SGDLS and CDR2 is YYNGEE. Trimming took off 4 bases at V and 4 bases at J, with 12 bases between the two ends. The CDR3 totals 13 residues. Here the CDR3 DNA reads TGTGCCAGCAGCTCCTCGACTTCTTACGAGCAGTACTTC. Translation: CASSSSTSYEQYF.

This chain links TRBV7-6 with TRBJ1-3; D is undetermined. Between the trimmed V and J ends, which lost 4 bases and 3 bases, there was a span of 13 bases. The CDR3 covers 15 residues. Germline-derived CDR1 and CDR2 are SGHVS and FNYEAQ. CDR3 loop: CASSSGVRFGNTIYF. CDR3 DNA sequence: TGTGCCAGCAGCTCCGGGGTACGGTTTGGAAACACCATATATTTT.

The chain carries TRBV5-1 and TRBJ1-5; D uncertain. V shed 1 base and J shed 0 bases, with 8 bases lying between them. CDR3 length: 15 amino acids. The germline V gene has CDR1 SGHRS and CDR2 YFSETQ. Here the CDR3 reads CASSLSGDSNQPQHF. CDR3 bases: TGCGCCAGCAGCTTGAGTGGGGATAGCAATCAGCCCCAGCATTTT.

The V gene is TRBV6-5, the J gene TRBJ1-5; D gene uncertain. The V end lost 7 bases, the J end lost 7 bases, and 8 bases lay between the germline ends. The CDR3 has 11 amino acids. Germline-derived CDR1 and CDR2 are MNHEY and SVGAGI. CDR3 in DNA: TGTGCCAGCAATAGTGACCAGCCCCAGCATTTT. Its translation: CASNSDQPQHF.

The chain carries TRBV5-4 and TRBJ2-5; D may be TRBD2 (5 bases). This CDR3 comprises 13 residues. The V and J ends lost 6 bases and 1 base respectively, with 10 bases between them. Germline V gene data show CDR1 as SGHNT and CDR2 as YYREEE (reference sequence). The CDR3 DNA follows: TGTGCCAGCACCCGGGGAACCCAAGAGACCCAGTACTTC. Translating gives CASTRGTQETQYF.

The chain uses TRBV6-2 or TRBV6-3 and TRBJ1-1; D might be TRBD1 (5 bases). The germline V gene has CDR1 MNHEY and CDR2 SVGEGT. CDR3 length: 13 amino acids. The V gene lost 6 bases and the J gene lost 1 base, with 9 bases spanning the gap. CDR3 residues: CASSSRENTEAFF. The CDR3 DNA is TGTGCCAGCAGCTCCAGGGAGAACACTGAAGCTTTCTTT.

The gene calls are TRBV28 and TRBJ2-1; D not certain. V lost 5 bases to trimming and J lost 4 bases, with 9 bases between them. The CDR3 length is 13 residues. Germline CDR1 is MDHEN and CDR2 is SYDVKM. In DNA, the CDR3 is TGTGCCAGCAGTGGTGGGATTTACAATGAGCAGTTCTTC. Its translation: CASSGGIYNEQFF.

The chain carries TRBV27 and TRBJ2-4, with TRBD1 matching 7 bases. The CDR3 consists of 15 residues. The junction had 3 bases not matched to a gene; V was cut back by 4 bases and J by 0 bases. Germline values: CDR1 MNHEY, CDR2 SMNVEV (reference sequence). CDR3 sequence reads: CASSSQGVAKNIQYF. The CDR3 region has the DNA TGTGCCAGCAGTTCCCAGGGGGTAGCCAAAAACATTCAGTACTTC.